This T cell receptor beta chain was captured by sequencing in a study of PD-1 blockade in classical Hodgkin lymphoma. Noted time point: cycle 4 day 1 (C4D1), after 6 weeks of nivolumab. The patients all showed relapse after autologous stem cell transplantation, while their brentuximab vedotin exposure varied. Repertoires were generated with immunoSEQ multiplex PCR, while TCRdb's copy carries only in-frame clones and drops some. The table lists about 90,000 clones, just over 90% of them singletons. Germline V gene lookup returns CDR1 SGHTA and CDR2 FQGNSA. The V end lost 1 base, the J end lost 11 bases, and 8 bases lay between the germline ends. CDR3 size: 11 residues.

This sequence originates from a human donor with classical Hodgkin lymphoma. The chain joins TRBV7-2 to TRBJ1-1; D is uncertain. The starting material was peripheral blood mononuclear cells (PBMCs), obtained before the fourth cycle of nivolumab. Here the CDR3 DNA reads TGTGCCAGCAGCTTAGATATTATGGCTTTCTTT. It specifies CASSLDIMAFF.